Listed below are T cell receptor beta chains from one sample, sequenced in a study of T cells in Graves' hyperthyroidism and ophthalmopathy. In TCRdb, the multiplex PCR reads were re-called with MiXCR into one record per CDR3 protein. The sample carries 550,000 to 800,000 distinct CDR3 sequences, roughly 15% recorded once. The sequenced material came from blood. Receptor source: a man between 18 and 29 years old with Graves' hyperthyroidism. The CDR3 runs from the conserved cysteine through the conserved F or W. A D gene is named only where the DNA matches it firmly. Not every row has a clone size; where given, it reads once, few, many or a size class.

J gene | D gene | clone size | V gene | CDR3 DNA | CDR3 protein
TRBJ2-7 | . | many | TRBV20-1 | TGCAGTGCCCACAGGGGACTAAACTCCTACGAGCAGTACTTC | CSAHRGLNSYEQYF
TRBJ2-5 | . | many | TRBV10-3 | TGTGCCATCAGTGAGTCGGGAACAGACCAAGAGACCCAGTACTTC | CAISESGTDQETQYF
TRBJ2-5 | . | few | TRBV20-1 | TGCAGTGCTAGAGTCCAGGGAGAGACCCAGTACTTC | CSARVQGETQYF
TRBJ2-7 | . | . | TRBV30 | TGTGCCTGGAGTATTTCGCATTCAGAGCAGTACTTC | CAWSISHSEQYF
TRBJ2-2 | TRBD2 | once | TRBV28 | TGTGCCAGCAGGAAAGCGGGAGCGAACACCGGGGAGCTGTTTTTT | CASRKAGANTGELFF
TRBJ2-7 | TRBD2 | . | TRBV18 | TGTGCCAGCTCACCACCGGGACTAGCGGGGTACTCCTACGAGCAGTACTTC | CASSPPGLAGYSYEQYF
TRBJ2-1 | . | many | TRBV6-2/TRBV6-3 | TGTGCCAGCAGCTCCGGGTCAGACGCCTACAATGAGCAGTTCTTC | CASSSGSDAYNEQFF
TRBJ2-2 | TRBD1 | . | TRBV6-2/TRBV6-3 | TGTGCCAGCAGTTACGACAGGGCGAACACCGGGGAGCTGTTTTTT | CASSYDRANTGELFF
TRBJ1-5 | . | . | TRBV30 | TGTGCCTGGAGTGGAAGTTCCAATCAGCCCCAGCATTTT | CAWSGSSNQPQHF
TRBJ1-6 | . | . | TRBV28 | TGTGCCAGCAGCCAAACTGACAGTTACTACTCCTATAATTCACCCCTCCACTTT | CASSQTDSYYSYNSPLHF
TRBJ1-5 | . | many | TRBV28 | TGTGCCAGCAGTCCGCCGCCCCCTAGCAATCAGCCCCAGCATTTT | CASSPPPPSNQPQHF
TRBJ2-5 | TRBD2 | . | TRBV20-1 | TGCAGTGCTAGACTAGCGGGGAGCGGGACCCAGTACTTC | CSARLAGSGTQYF
TRBJ2-7 | . | few | TRBV30 | . | CAWGQGARYEQHF
TRBJ2-7 | . | . | TRBV28 | TGTGCCAGCAGTTTATCCCAACAGGGGGAGGGGCTGGGGGAGCAGTACTTC | CASSLSQQGEGLGEQYF
TRBJ2-7 | TRBD2 | few | TRBV20-1 | TGCAGTGCTAGCGGGGGGGCGGGAGATTCCTACGAGCAGTACTTC | CSASGGAGDSYEQYF
TRBJ2-1 | . | many | TRBV5-1 | TGCGCCAGCAGCCGCCGTGACTTGCGGAGCTCCTACAATGAGCAGTTCTTC | CASSRRDLRSSYNEQFF
TRBJ1-1 | TRBD1 | few | TRBV19 | TGTGCCAGTAGTCTATGGACAGGTGAAGCTTTCTTT | CASSLWTGEAFF
TRBJ2-3 | TRBD2 | few | TRBV6-2/TRBV6-3 | TGTGCCAGCAGTTACTTTCTACTAGCGGGAGGCAAAGATACGCAGTATTTT | CASSYFLLAGGKDTQYF
TRBJ2-1 | TRBD1 | many | TRBV11-1 | TGTGCCAGCAGCTTAGAATGGGACAGCTCCTACAATGAGCAGTTCTTC | CASSLEWDSSYNEQFF
TRBJ1-4 | . | . | TRBV4-1 | TGCGCCAGCAGACCAAGCACGTCAACTAATGAAAAACTGTTTTTT | CASRPSTSTNEKLFF
TRBJ2-4 | TRBD2 | many | TRBV7-2 | TGTGCCAGCAGCCCCGGACTAGCGAACCAGGGCATTCAGTACTTC | CASSPGLANQGIQYF
TRBJ2-7 | . | few | TRBV27 | TGTGCCAGCAGCTCGATAGAGACCTACGAGCAGTACTTC | CASSSIETYEQYF
TRBJ2-7 | TRBD2 | . | TRBV20-1 | TGCAGTGCTGCCCCGGGAGGGTACGAGCAGTACTTC | CSAAPGGYEQYF
TRBJ2-7 | . | many | TRBV12-3/TRBV12-4 | TGTGCCAGCAGCTCGCCGGGACTCCCCTACGAGCAGTACTTC | CASSSPGLPYEQYF
TRBJ2-1 | TRBD1 | many | TRBV6-2/TRBV6-3 | TGTGCCAGCAGTTACCCTCGACAGGGAACCTACAATGAGCAGTTCTTC | CASSYPRQGTYNEQFF
TRBJ2-1 | TRBD2 | few | TRBV29-1 | TGCAGCGTTGGACTAGCGGGAGGGTACAATGAGCAGTTCTTC | CSVGLAGGYNEQFF
TRBJ1-6 | . | many | TRBV27 | TGTGCCAGCAGTTTAGGAGTAGACTCACCCCTCCACTTT | CASSLGVDSPLHF
TRBJ2-3 | TRBD2 | many | TRBV2 | TGTGCCAGCAGTGAAGTCGGGGCTAGCGGGAGCCCAGAGAGAGATACGCAGTATTTT | CASSEVGASGSPERDTQYF
TRBJ1-1 | TRBD1 | many | TRBV18 | TGTGCCAGCTCACCACCGGGACAGCGCGCCTTTTTGGCTTTCTTT | CASSPPGQRAFLAFF
TRBJ2-7 | . | once | TRBV28 | TGTGCCAGCAGTTCGAGGACAAGTGAGCAGTACTTC | CASSSRTSEQYF
TRBJ2-3 | TRBD2 | many | TRBV7-9 | TGTGCCAGCAGCCGAACTAGCGGGAGGGTCGAGGGAGATACGCAGTATTTT | CASSRTSGRVEGDTQYF
TRBJ1-4 | . | many | TRBV3-1 | TGTGCCAGCAGCCAAGATCGCGGAGGCCACAATGAAAAACTGTTTTTT | CASSQDRGGHNEKLFF
TRBJ1-5 | . | . | TRBV19 | TGTGCCAGTAGTCCCGGGACATATACCAATCAGCCCCAGCATTTT | CASSPGTYTNQPQHF
TRBJ2-7 | TRBD1 | few | TRBV20-1 | TGCAGTGCTCTTCCCCGGGACAGCTCCTACGAGCAGTACTTC | CSALPRDSSYEQYF
TRBJ2-1 | . | few | TRBV9 | TGTGCCAGCAGCCGGTGGGATGAGCAGTTCTTC | CASSRWDEQFF
TRBJ2-7 | . | many | TRBV28 | TGTGCCAGCAGTTCATCGGGACTTTTCTCCTACGAGCAGTACTTC | CASSSSGLFSYEQYF
TRBJ2-5 | . | many | TRBV24-1 | TGTGCCACCAGTGATTTGCAGGGGCCAGGTTTCCAAGAGACCCAGTACTTC | CATSDLQGPGFQETQYF
TRBJ1-3 | . | many | TRBV2 | TGTGCCAGCAGTGCCGGAGTTGGGTCTGGAAACACCATATATTTT | CASSAGVGSGNTIYF
TRBJ2-5 | TRBD2 | . | TRBV6-1 | TGTGCCAGCATCCTGGGACTAGCGGGTGAGACCCAGTACTTC | CASILGLAGETQYF
TRBJ1-3 | . | once | TRBV5-1 | TGCGCCAGCAGCCCCGGGGGGGGCTCTGGAAACACCATATATTTT | CASSPGGGSGNTIYF
TRBJ1-1 | . | many | TRBV29-1 | TGCAGCGTTGAGGAAGTATGGGGGAACACTGAAGCTTTCTTT | CSVEEVWGNTEAFF
TRBJ2-4 | . | many | TRBV2 | TGTGCCAGCAGTGAACGGACGGCGGTCGTTAACATTCAGTACTTC | CASSERTAVVNIQYF
TRBJ1-6 | TRBD1 | . | TRBV28 | TGTGCCAGCGGGACAGGGGTAGGGTCACCCCTCCACTTT | CASGTGVGSPLHF
TRBJ1-2 | . | few | TRBV19 | TGTGCCAGTAGTATATCTGCCTCCTACAACTATGGCTACACCTTC | CASSISASYNYGYTF
TRBJ1-2 | . | many | TRBV10-3 | TGTGCCATCAGTGAGTCTATAGCAGGGGATAACTATGGCTACACCTTC | CAISESIAGDNYGYTF
TRBJ2-1 | TRBD2 | . | TRBV19 | TGTGCCAGTATTCCTAGCGGGGCTAGGAATGAGCAGTTCTTC | CASIPSGARNEQFF
TRBJ2-2 | TRBD1 | . | TRBV29-1 | TGCAGCGTTGAAGGGACAGGGAACCAGAACACCGGGGAGCTGTTTTTT | CSVEGTGNQNTGELFF